This T cell receptor (beta chain) came from a study of CD8 T cells in ankylosing spondylitis. Scientists made TCR beta libraries using quantitative 5'-RACE with molecular barcodes. TCRdb reprocessed the 5' RACE reads with MiXCR, giving one entry per CDR3 protein. Here the sample spans approximately 350,000 distinct CDR3 sequences, 14% to 15% being singletons. Only a few counts were recorded for this clonotype. Its antigen remains unidentified. Points from the study as a whole: Disease-linked clones bore a CD8+ phenotype and were relatively rare in peripheral blood. Made up of under ten highly homologous variants, a TCR beta motif appeared characteristic of ankylosing spondylitis blood. There was reportedly significant enrichment of clones that were disease-linked in matched ankylosing spondylitis synovial fluid.

The receptor comes from a male donor with ankylosing spondylitis or in good health (not recorded which). The specimen was blood, either unsorted or a sorted T cell fraction (not recorded which).

The CDR3 bases are TGTGCCAGCAGTTCGAACGGGGCCTTAGTAGATACGCAGTATTTT. The encoded protein is CASSSNGALVDTQYF. The V and J genes are TRBV6-5 and TRBJ2-3, with D possibly called TRBD1 or TRBD2 (5 bases each). V lost 4 bases, J lost 5 bases, and 16 bases lay in between. The CDR3 covers 15 residues. CDR1 and CDR2 from the germline V gene are MNHEY and SVGAGI.